The 10 T cell receptor beta chains below come from one sample, sequenced in a study of molecular identifiers for immune sequencing clone quantification. Using its own MiXCR run on the PCR reads, TCRdb lists one record per CDR3 protein. The table has about 640,000 distinct CDR3 sequences, 15% to 20% seen once. The sample consisted of naive CD8+ T cells from blood, with Jurkat cell RNA spiked in. Subset reported: FACS-sorted CD8+CD4-CCR7+CD45RA+ naive T cells. The receptors here all came from a human donor in good health. Some libraries in this study had Jurkat cell RNA spiked in.

This clonotype was found many times. The chain carries TRBV19 and TRBJ1-1, with D possibly TRBD1 on 5 matching bases. CDR3 length: 16 amino acids. Trimming removed 3 bases from V and 4 bases from J, with 18 bases in between. The germline gives CDR1 LNHDA, CDR2 SQIVND (reference sequence). Here the CDR3 reads CASSILTVDSITEAFF. CDR3 sequence (DNA): TGTGCCAGTAGTATTTTGACAGTCGATTCTATCACTGAAGCTTTCTTT.

This clonotype was seen ten or more times. The genes are TRBV4-3 and TRBJ2-7, with D possibly matching TRBD1 (6 bases). Germline loops: CDR1 LGHNA, CDR2 YSLEER. The CDR3 is made up of 15 amino acids. The germline V and J ends were trimmed by 0 bases and 2 bases, with 11 bases remaining between them. Here the CDR3 DNA reads TGCGCCAGCAGCCAAGAAGGCAGGGGCGCCTACGAGCAGTACTTC. This codes for CASSQEGRGAYEQYF.

This clonotype has a count of ten or more. The chain recombines TRBV5-4 with TRBJ2-7, with D perhaps matching TRBD1 or TRBD2 (5 bases each). Between the trimmed V and J ends, which lost 4 bases and 2 bases, there was a span of 10 bases. CDR3 size: 13 residues. Looked up from germline, CDR1 is SGHNT and CDR2 is YYREEE (reference sequence). In nucleotides, the CDR3 is TGTGCCAGCAGCGCCGAGGGACCCTACGAGCAGTACTTC. Translated: CASSAEGPYEQYF.

This clonotype showed up many times. DNA of the CDR3: TGTGCCAGCCTGGACAGGGCGTATCTCGGGGAGCTGTTTTTT. It yields the protein CASLDRAYLGELFF. The V gene is TRBV18, the J gene TRBJ2-2; TRBD1 aligns across 8 bases. After removal of 8 bases from V and 7 bases from J, the junction contained 9 bases not matched to a gene. Germline CDR1 is KGHSH and CDR2 is LQKENI. This CDR3 is 14 amino acids long. Full variable domain (missing parts from reference TRBV18 and TRBJ2-2): NAGVMQNPRHLVRRRGQEARLRCSPMKGHSHVYWYRQLPEEGLKFMVYLQKENIIDESGMPKERFSAEFPKEGPSILRIQQVVRGDSAAYFCASLDRAYLGELFFGEGSRLTVL.

This clonotype was found many times. V gene TRBV4-1 combines with J gene TRBJ1-5, with 10 bases lining up with TRBD1. CDR3 length: 15 residues. Unmatched junction bases numbered 6, after V lost 3 bases and J lost 7 bases. Germline V gene data show CDR1 as MGHRA and CDR2 as YSYEKL. The CDR3 reads CASSQADRGRQPQHF. The DNA of the CDR3 is TGCGCCAGCAGCCAGGCTGACAGGGGGCGGCAGCCCCAGCATTTT.

This clonotype was recorded at least ten times. The chain combines TRBV12-3 or TRBV12-4 with TRBJ1-1; 8 bases fit TRBD1. V lost 6 bases to trimming and J lost 3 bases; unmatched junction nucleotides: 9. The CDR3 has 15 residues. CDR3 coding DNA: TGTGCCAGCAGAAAGACCCAGGGGGCTGACACTGAAGCTTTCTTT. It codes for CASRKTQGADTEAFF.

The chain links TRBV4-1 to TRBJ2-5; TRBD2 agrees at 14 bases. CDR3 length: 19 residues. Germline lookup yields CDR1 MGHRA and CDR2 YSYEKL. V lost 1 base to trimming and J lost 1 base; unmatched junction nucleotides: 8. The DNA for the CDR3 is TGCGCCAGCAGCCAAGTGCCGGGACTAGCGGGAGAATCCCAAGAGACCCAGTACTTC. It specifies CASSQVPGLAGESQETQYF.

This clonotype has at least ten counts. The chain joins TRBV4-3 to TRBJ2-3; 12 bases align to TRBD2. V lost 0 bases to trimming and J lost 6 bases; unmatched junction nucleotides: 10. The CDR3 is 18 amino acids. From germline, CDR1 is LGHNA and CDR2 YSLEER. CDR3 DNA sequence: TGCGCCAGCAGCCAAGAAGGGGGACTAGCGGGCCCCCGGGATACGCAGTATTTT. Translation: CASSQEGGLAGPRDTQYF.

V and J are TRBV7-9 and TRBJ2-1; 7 nucleotides agree with TRBD1. The germline V gene encodes CDR1 SEHNR and CDR2 FQNEAQ (reference sequence). J gave up 3 bases and V 4 bases, and 12 bases lay outside the gene matches. CDR3 length: 17 amino acids. CDR3 coding DNA: TGTGCCAGCAGCTGGAACCGGGACAGCCAATTCTACAATGAGCAGTTCTTC. This gives the protein CASSWNRDSQFYNEQFF.

This clonotype was found many times. The chain is built from TRBV6-2 or TRBV6-3 and TRBJ2-7, with no clear D. Trimming stripped 10 bases from V and 2 bases from J, with 18 bases between. Germline values: CDR1 MNHEY, CDR2 SVGEGT. The CDR3 is 14 amino acids. The CDR3 sequence is CATSRQLLAYEQYF. As DNA, the CDR3 is TGTGCCACTTCCAGACAACTATTAGCCTACGAGCAGTACTTC.